A selection of T cell receptor beta chains follows, all from one sample in a study of ipilimumab plus nivolumab after autologous stem cell transplantation. Profiled with immunoSEQ multiplex PCR; TCRdb holds only in-frame clones, not every one. The sample includes some 11,000 clones, about 74% seen only once; the top ten take approximately 11%. The specimen was PBMCs, collected in a trial of ipilimumab plus nivolumab as post-transplant consolidation. These receptor sequences come from a male donor with multiple myeloma. Both conserved end residues are part of each CDR3. The D gene is left open where the match is weak. Not all rows give a size; the values are once, few, many and, for expanded clones, a class.

v_gene,d_gene,j_gene,abundance,CDR3aa,CDR3nt
TRBV5-4,TRBD2,TRBJ2-5,.,CASSPDPAGVGETQYF,TGTGCCAGCAGCCCCGACCCAGCGGGGGTGGGAGAGACCCAGTACTTC
TRBV6-1,.,TRBJ2-1,.,CASFRSYYNEQFF,TGTGCCAGCTTCAGGAGTTACTACAATGAGCAGTTCTTC
TRBV27,.,TRBJ2-5,once,CASSLPGVETQYF,TGTGCCAGCAGTTTACCAGGGGTGGAGACCCAGTACTTC
TRBV6-9,.,TRBJ2-1,.,CASSYGGLEQFF,TGTGCCAGCAGTTACGGAGGGCTTGAGCAGTTCTTC
TRBV4-1,.,TRBJ1-1,.,CASSQDRVGTEAFF,TGCGCCAGCAGCCAAGATCGGGTTGGGACTGAAGCTTTCTTT
TRBV9,.,TRBJ1-2,.,CASRDNRDTTNYGYTF,TGTGCCAGCAGAGATAACCGGGACACCACTAACTATGGCTACACCTTC
TRBV4-1,.,TRBJ1-4,.,CASSQVAGAGNEKLFF,TGCGCCAGCAGCCAAGTGGCGGGGGCAGGTAATGAAAAACTGTTTTTT
TRBV27,TRBD2,TRBJ2-7,.,CASSPLGGGRYEQYF,TGTGCCAGCAGTCCTTTGGGCGGGGGGCGCTACGAGCAGTACTTC
TRBV25-1,TRBD2,TRBJ2-1,.,CASSVSGGRKYEQFF,TGTGCCAGCAGTGTTTCAGGCGGGAGGAAGTATGAGCAGTTCTTC
TRBV7-3,TRBD2,TRBJ2-5,.,CASSLGLAPTGGAQYF,TGTGCCAGCAGCTTAGGACTAGCGCCCACGGGGGGGGCCCAGTACTTC
TRBV27,TRBD1,TRBJ2-7,.,CASRDRGRVDEQYF,TGTGCCAGCAGAGACAGGGGGCGCGTGGACGAGCAGTACTTC
TRBV9,.,TRBJ1-3,.,CASSPRGDYSGNTIYF,TGTGCCAGCAGCCCAAGGGGGGATTACTCTGGAAACACCATATATTTT
TRBV18,.,TRBJ2-2,few,CASSPRDTGTGELFF,TGTGCCAGCTCCCCCCGGGACACTGGAACCGGGGAGCTGTTTTTT
TRBV7-9,.,TRBJ1-1,once,CASSLDNSAFYTEAFF,TGTGCCAGCAGCTTAGACAACTCTGCCTTTTACACTGAAGCTTTCTTT
TRBV5-5,.,TRBJ1-2,.,CASSLAQTYGYTF,TGTGCCAGCAGCTTGGCGCAAACCTATGGCTACACCTTC
TRBV19,TRBD1,TRBJ1-2,.,CASRHSTGGFYGYTF,TGTGCCAGTAGGCACTCGACAGGGGGCTTCTATGGCTACACCTTC
TRBV19,TRBD2,TRBJ2-7,.,CASRPTPRGGSEEQYF,TGTGCCAGTAGACCTACCCCCCGCGGGGGGTCGGAAGAGCAGTACTTC
TRBV4-1,.,TRBJ1-1,.,CASSRATGQLNTEAFF,TGCGCCAGCAGCCGAGCCACCGGACAGCTAAACACTGAAGCTTTCTTT
TRBV7-8,TRBD2,TRBJ2-3,.,CASSPQGAGVGDTQYF,TGTGCCAGCAGCCCACAGGGAGCGGGGGTTGGAGATACGCAGTATTTT
TRBV6-1,.,TRBJ1-1,.,CASSEYDTNTEAFF,TGTGCCAGCAGTGAATATGATACGAACACTGAAGCTTTCTTT
TRBV6-5,TRBD1,TRBJ2-1,.,CASSPTGGYNEQFF,TGTGCCAGCAGCCCGACAGGGGGCTATAATGAGCAGTTCTTC
TRBV7-2,.,TRBJ2-4,.,CASSVTATVGIQYF,TGTGCCAGCAGCGTCACGGCCACGGTCGGGATTCAGTACTTC
TRBV30,.,TRBJ2-7,.,CAWSVRWGGYEQYF,TGTGCCTGGAGTGTTCGTTGGGGTGGCTACGAGCAGTACTTC
TRBV5-5,TRBD1,TRBJ1-1,.,CASNWDSGTGGTEAFF,TGTGCCAGCAACTGGGACTCCGGGACAGGGGGCACTGAAGCTTTCTTT
TRBV28,.,TRBJ1-1,.,CASKAGKVEAFF,TGTGCCAGCAAAGCAGGGAAAGTTGAAGCTTTCTTT
TRBV2,.,TRBJ1-1,.,CASSGPQPYTEAFF,TGTGCCAGCAGTGGCCCCCAGCCCTACACTGAAGCTTTCTTT
TRBV25-1,.,TRBJ1-6,.,CASSTSGPVYNSPLHF,TGTGCCAGCAGTACTTCCGGACCAGTCTATAATTCACCCCTCCACTTT
TRBV7-9,.,TRBJ1-4,.,CASSLDVRREKLFF,TGTGCCAGCAGCTTAGATGTACGCAGAGAAAAACTGTTTTTT
TRBV6-6,.,TRBJ2-7,.,CASSPLRDAYEQYF,TGTGCCAGCAGTCCACTCCGGGACGCCTACGAGCAGTACTTC
TRBV25-1,.,TRBJ1-1,.,CASSGLMGTEAFF,TGTGCCAGCAGTGGACTTATGGGTACTGAAGCTTTCTTT
TRBV6-1,.,TRBJ1-2,few,CASSEFVADFNYGYTF,TGTGCCAGCAGTGAATTCGTAGCAGACTTCAACTATGGCTACACCTTC
TRBV30,.,TRBJ1-4,.,CAWSVARIRTNEKLFF,TGTGCCTGGAGTGTAGCCCGGATAAGAACTAATGAAAAACTGTTTTTT
TRBV7-9,.,TRBJ1-5,.,CASSFSAQGPQHF,TGTGCCAGCAGCTTCTCAGCCCAAGGACCCCAGCATTTT
TRBV7-3,.,TRBJ2-2,.,CASSPTGPNTGELFF,TGTGCCAGCAGCCCCACGGGGCCGAACACCGGGGAGCTGTTTTTT
TRBV11-2,.,TRBJ2-7,.,CASSPGTSYEQYF,TGTGCCAGCAGCCCAGGGACATCCTACGAGCAGTACTTC
TRBV19,TRBD1,TRBJ1-5,.,CASSITGQGPKPQHF,TGTGCCAGTAGTATAACAGGACAGGGTCCAAAGCCCCAGCATTTT
TRBV5-6,.,TRBJ1-6,.,CASSFDSSLGSPLHF,TGTGCCAGCAGCTTCGACTCCTCCCTAGGGTCACCCCTCCACTTT
TRBV5-6,.,TRBJ1-1,medium-sized,CASSLRGTEAFF,TGTGCCAGCAGCTTACGCGGCACTGAAGCTTTCTTT
TRBV4-1,.,TRBJ1-5,few,CASSQDGRGPQHF,TGCGCCAGCAGCCAAGATGGTCGGGGGCCCCAGCATTTT
TRBV28,.,TRBJ2-7,few,CASSRPGSTEQYF,TGTGCCAGCAGTAGACCAGGTAGTACTGAGCAGTACTTC
TRBV27,.,TRBJ1-2,once,CASSKGTNYGYTF,TGTGCCAGCAGTAAAGGGACAAACTATGGCTACACCTTC